These 9 T cell receptor beta chains were all obtained from the same sample, sequenced in a study of OX40 agonist ivuxolimab in advanced cancers. Assay: immunoSEQ multiplex PCR; the TCRdb copy retains only in-frame clones and omits some. The data contain some 74,000 clones, 85% of them seen just once; the ten biggest clones take up about 0.57%. The sample consisted of CD4+ or CD8+ T cells sorted from blood, taken in a trial of the OX40 agonist ivuxolimab. These receptors all stem from an adult with an advanced solid tumor such as melanoma, head and neck, liver or kidney cancer.

The chain has TRBV7-9 and TRBJ1-1; no reliable D call. Germline V CDR1 and CDR2: SEHNR, FQNEAQ (reference sequence). Trimming left V 8 bases short and J 1 base short, with 14 bases between. CDR3 length: 14 amino acids. The CDR3 region is CASVNEGKNTEAFF. The CDR3 DNA sequence: TGTGCCAGCGTGAATGAGGGAAAGAACACTGAAGCTTTCTTT. Full variable domain (remainder filled in from reference TRBV7-9 and TRBJ1-1): DTGVSQNPRHKITKRGQNVTFRCDPISEHNRLYWYRQTLGQGPEFLTYFQNEAQLEKSRLLSDRFSAERPKGSFSTLEIQRTEQGDSAMYLCASVNEGKNTEAFFGQGTRLTVV.

V usage is TRBV5-1 and J usage is TRBJ2-5; D ambiguous. The germline CDR1 and CDR2 sequences are SGHRS and YFSETQ. The CDR3 has 14 residues. Trimming removed 2 bases at V and 2 bases at J, with 10 bases between. CDR3 region: CASSFGIGQETQYF. The CDR3 DNA follows: TGCGCCAGCAGCTTCGGAATAGGGCAAGAGACCCAGTACTTC.

This CDR3 reads CASSDDRGGEKLFF. DNA of the CDR3: TGTGCCAGCAGTGATGACAGGGGTGGTGAAAAACTGTTTTTT. The J gene is TRBJ1-4, the V gene TRBV2; 8 positions match TRBD1. V lost 3 bases to trimming and J lost 7 bases; unmatched junction nucleotides: 4. There are 14 residues in the CDR3. Looked up from germline, CDR1 is SNHLY and CDR2 is FYNNEI.

This sequence joins TRBV6-6 and TRBJ1-2; 8 bases match TRBD1. The CDR3 is made up of 16 amino acids. Germline-derived CDR1 and CDR2 are MNHNY and SVGAGI (reference sequence). J gave up 7 bases and V 6 bases, and 16 bases lay outside the gene matches. Here the CDR3 DNA reads TGTGCCAGCAGCTCCGGGACAGGAGGGATTGGTGCTGGCTACACCTTC. Its protein is CASSSGTGGIGAGYTF.

This rearrangement joins TRBV5-1 to TRBJ2-5; no firm D call. CDR1 is SGHRS and CDR2 is YFSETQ in the germline V gene. This CDR3 region has 11 residues. Trimming pared 6 bases from V and 3 bases from J, leaving 6 bases between. DNA for the CDR3: TGCGCCAGCAAGCAGGAAGAGACCCAGTACTTC. Residues: CASKQEETQYF.

The V call is TRBV9, the J call TRBJ1-1, with D perhaps matching TRBD1 (5 bases). The V gene's germline CDR1 is SGDLS and CDR2 YYNGEE. The CDR3 has 14 residues. Trimming removed 1 base at V and 1 base at J, with 8 bases between. The chain's CDR3 is CASSVNQGNTEAFF. The CDR3 coding sequence is TGTGCCAGCAGCGTAAATCAGGGGAACACTGAAGCTTTCTTT.

The chain couples TRBV14 to TRBJ1-2; no clear D gene. This CDR3 region has 13 residues. Germline V lookup: CDR1 SGHDN, CDR2 FVKESK. V was pared by 4 bases and J by 8 bases, with 14 bases between. The CDR3 reads CASSPDGFSGYTF. CDR3 bases: TGTGCCAGCAGCCCGGACGGATTTAGCGGCTACACCTTC.

The gene calls are TRBV5-8 and TRBJ2-3, with TRBD2 as a possible D gene (6 bases). V was trimmed by 5 bases and J by 3 bases, leaving 13 bases between them. Germline CDR1 and CDR2: SGHTS and YDEGEE. The CDR3 extends over 14 amino acids. CDR3 coding DNA: TGTGCCAGCAGGAGGAGGGAGAGGACAGATACGCAGTATTTT. This translates into CASRRRERTDTQYF.

The chain joins TRBV5-8 to TRBJ2-1; 8 positions agree with TRBD2. J lost 4 bases, V lost 2 bases, and 5 bases had no gene match. Germline V gene sequence: CDR1 SGHTS, CDR2 YDEGEE. The CDR3 extends over 15 amino acids. CDR3 protein: CASSFRGGFYNEQFF. The DNA for the CDR3 is TGTGCCAGCAGCTTCCGCGGGGGGTTTTACAATGAGCAGTTCTTC.